The clone carrying this T cell receptor beta chain has a count of ten or more. Noted time point: newly diagnosed GD, antithyroid drugs for less than 3 months. From PBMCs, RNA was extracted and then used to make the TCR library. Germline V gene sequence: CDR1 SGHRS, CDR2 YFSETQ. Trimming pared 4 bases from V and 1 base from J, leaving 15 bases between. This CDR3 is built from 16 residues. This sample is drawn from a study of regulatory T cells in long-lasting Graves disease. Libraries of TCR beta came from iRepertoire HTBI primers plus Arm-PCR of CDR3 regions. TCRdb recomputed calls from the multiplex PCR reads with MiXCR, one row per CDR3 protein. The profile shows around 450,000 distinct CDR3 sequences, around 16% of them singletons. These data were likewise used in another study, on T cells in Graves' hyperthyroidism and ophthalmopathy.

The sample was peripheral blood mononuclear cells (PBMCs), taken at new diagnosis, from a patient treated with antithyroid drugs. This clonotype originated in a man aged 35-49 years with Graves disease. The chain recombines TRBV5-1 with TRBJ2-1; D is possibly TRBD2 (7 bases). This CDR3 is CASSRGGALSYNEQFF. The CDR3 nucleotides are TGCGCCAGCAGCCGTGGGGGGGCCTTATCCTACAATGAGCAGTTCTTC.